Below are 9 T cell receptor beta chains sequenced from a single sample in a study of beta chain features in type 1 diabetes listed by TCRdb under 2018. Preparation of the library involved the immunoSEQ multiplex PCR assay. The entire amount of isolated RNA was reverse transcribed using the High Capacity cDNA Reverse Transcription Kit, so the sequenced TCRB transcripts were expressed ones. Entries here come from immuneACCESS through TCRdb and include only in-frame sequences with V and J called. Some clones fail to appear in such tables; in the studies checked, an unresolved V gene covers under half of the shortfall, and the cause of the remainder is unknown. This sample lists around 330,000 clones; approximately 9.9% were detected once. 0.015% of the sample goes to the ten largest clones. Material for sequencing was naive CD4+ T cells from blood. The label giving this sample's cell subset or site can be read as: true naive CD4+ T cells. These receptors were collected from a woman in her 30s in good health.

This chain connects TRBV27 to TRBJ2-3; D is uncertain. With 3 bases removed from V and 6 bases from J, the gap between germline ends came to 10 bases. CDR3 length: 13 amino acids. CDR1 MNHEY and CDR2 SMNVEV come from the germline V gene (reference sequence). The CDR3 DNA follows: TGTGCCAGCAGTTTTAGAGGAGCGGATACGCAGTATTTT. This codes for CASSFRGADTQYF.

The V and J genes are TRBV27 and TRBJ2-5; D is possibly TRBD2 (6 bases). Per the germline V gene, CDR1 is MNHEY and CDR2 is SMNVEV (reference sequence). Trimming cost V 5 bases and J 5 bases, with 18 bases left between them. This CDR3 comprises 15 residues. The CDR3 here is CASSTYGSSVETQYF. CDR3 DNA: TGTGCCAGCAGTACGTACGGGTCTAGCGTTGAGACCCAGTACTTC.

This clone was detected a few times. The rearrangement joins TRBV2 to TRBJ2-1, with 11 positions matching TRBD2. With V trimmed by 6 bases and J by 2 bases, 6 bases remained unmatched. The CDR3 sequence is 16 residues long. Germline CDR1 SNHLY, CDR2 FYNNEI. CDR3 in DNA: TGTGCCAGCAGGGCCATAGCGGGAGGGGCCTACAATGAGCAGTTCTTC. Translated: CASRAIAGGAYNEQFF.

This clone was seen a handful of times. The chain combines TRBV7-6 with TRBJ2-5; D gene unclear. CDR3 length: 13 residues. Germline V gene data show CDR1 as SGHVS and CDR2 as FNYEAQ. With 1 base removed from V and 3 bases from J, the gap between germline ends came to 6 bases. The CDR3 nucleotides are TGTGCCAGCAGCTTAGGGCGGAAAGAGACCCAGTACTTC. This gives the protein CASSLGRKETQYF.

This sequence joins TRBV9 and TRBJ2-1; weak D call: TRBD1 (5 bases). This CDR3 has 14 residues. Germline V lookup: CDR1 SGDLS, CDR2 YYNGEE. Trimming shortened V by 0 bases and J by 3 bases, and 7 bases separated the two germline ends. The CDR3 spells CASSVADNYNEQFF. The CDR3, as DNA: TGTGCCAGCAGCGTAGCGGACAACTACAATGAGCAGTTCTTC.

The genes are TRBV15 and TRBJ1-5; 10 bases match TRBD1. Trimming took 3 bases from V and 0 from J; bases not matched to a gene: 2. The germline V gene encodes CDR1 LNHNV and CDR2 YYDKDF (reference sequence). The CDR3 is made up of 16 amino acids. The CDR3 DNA sequence: TGTGCCACCAGCAGGGACAGGGGGTATAGCAATCAGCCCCAGCATTTT. It encodes CATSRDRGYSNQPQHF. Complete variable domain (other parts from reference TRBV15 and TRBJ1-5): DAMVIQNPRYQVTQFGKPVTLSCSQTLNHNVMYWYQQKSSQAPKLLFHYYDKDFNNEADTPDNFQSRRPNTSFCFLDIRSPGLGDTAMYLCATSRDRGYSNQPQHFGDGTRLSIL.

This clone was seen a handful of times. The chain is built from TRBV11-2 and TRBJ2-1; maybe TRBD2 (6 bases). CDR1 is SGHAT and CDR2 is FQNNGV in the germline V gene. CDR3 size: 15 residues. V gave up 1 base and J gave up 11 bases, with 18 bases separating them. The CDR3 region is CASSLGLVSTAQQFF. The DNA for the CDR3 is TGTGCCAGCAGCTTAGGACTAGTTTCTACGGCTCAGCAGTTCTTC.

This clone was seen a handful of times. The chain links TRBV29-1 to TRBJ2-2; D possibly corresponds to TRBD2 (6 bases). The CDR3 has 12 amino acids. The germline CDR1 and CDR2 sequences are SQVTM and ANQGSEA. Trimming removed 7 bases from V and 4 bases from J, with 10 bases in between. The CDR3 sequence is CSAQGGTGELFF. CDR3 DNA sequence: TGCAGCGCGCAGGGAGGCACCGGGGAGCTGTTTTTT.

This clone appeared a few times. In DNA form, the CDR3 reads TGTGCCAGCACGCGGGAGAGGACAGATACGCAGTATTTT. Encoded protein: CASTRERTDTQYF. The rearrangement links TRBV2 to TRBJ2-3; 7 bases fit TRBD2. Trimming removed 7 bases from V and 3 bases from J; junction bases left unmatched: 4. CDR1 is SNHLY, CDR2 FYNNEI, per germline. CDR3 length: 13 residues.